Shown below are 21 T cell receptor beta chains from a single sample sequenced in a study of blood T cell repertoires in COVID-19. Method: immunoSEQ multiplex PCR; TCRdb's copy keeps in-frame clones and lacks some. Of 250,000 to 400,000 clones listed, about 91% were seen once; the top ten hold about 1.5%. The sample consisted of peripheral blood. Receptors originate from a woman aged 30 to 39 with COVID-19, enrolled during active disease.

This clone occurred a few times. The J gene is TRBJ1-6, the V gene TRBV6-5; 7 bases agree with TRBD1. The CDR3 spans 13 residues. Germline-derived CDR1 and CDR2 are MNHEY and SVGAGI. The ends lost 6 bases at V and 7 bases at J; junction bases unmatched: 3. The CDR3 loop is CASSTGENSPLHF. The CDR3 DNA follows: TGTGCCAGCAGCACAGGGGAGAATTCACCCCTCCACTTT.

V is TRBV2 and J is TRBJ2-7; 8 nucleotides match TRBD2. Germline CDR1 reads SNHLY; CDR2 reads FYNNEI. The ends lost 6 bases at V and 2 bases at J; junction bases unmatched: 6. This CDR3 contains 14 residues. The CDR3 coding sequence is TGTGCCAGCAGACGTAGCGGGGCCACCTACGAGCAGTACTTC. This encodes CASRRSGATYEQYF.

This chain links TRBV6-5 with TRBJ1-3; unclear D gene. Trimming took 6 bases from V and 0 from J, leaving 6 bases between them. Germline V CDR1 and CDR2: MNHEY, SVGAGI. The CDR3 runs 13 residues. The CDR3 region is CASRGSSGNTIYF. The DNA for the CDR3 is TGTGCCAGCAGAGGGAGCTCTGGAAACACCATATATTTT.

The chain has TRBV5-1 and TRBJ1-1; D is uncertain. Germline loops: CDR1 SGHRS, CDR2 YFSETQ. Between the trimmed V and J ends, which lost 0 bases and 1 base, there was a span of 10 bases. The CDR3 sequence is 15 residues long. CDR3 region: CASSLANSPNTEAFF. The CDR3, as DNA: TGCGCCAGCAGCTTGGCCAACTCCCCGAACACTGAAGCTTTCTTT.

The genes are TRBV4-1 and TRBJ1-5; D not certain. This CDR3 is built from 13 residues. Germline V gene lookup returns CDR1 MGHRA and CDR2 YSYEKL. Trimming removed 1 base from V and 4 bases from J, with 5 bases in between. In DNA, the CDR3 is TGCGCCAGCAGCCAAGTACAGAATCAGCCCCAGCATTTT. Translating gives CASSQVQNQPQHF.

The rearrangement links TRBV6-6 to TRBJ1-5; 7 nucleotides agree with TRBD1. The germline gives CDR1 MNHNY, CDR2 SVGAGI (reference sequence). The CDR3 totals 13 residues. Trimming at V came to 4 bases and at J to 7 bases, leaving 4 bases not matched to a gene. The CDR3 here is CASSLQGKQPQHF. The DNA for the CDR3 is TGTGCCAGCAGTTTACAGGGGAAGCAGCCCCAGCATTTT.

This sequence joins TRBV14 and TRBJ2-2; a weak D match, TRBD2 (5 bases). Per the germline V gene, CDR1 is SGHDN and CDR2 is FVKESK. The CDR3 sequence is 15 residues long. Deletions cut 2 bases from V and 5 bases from J, with 12 bases between. This CDR3 reads CASSQSYGVTGELFF. The CDR3 DNA follows: TGTGCCAGCAGCCAAAGTTACGGGGTTACCGGGGAGCTGTTTTTT.

This rearrangement joins TRBV24-1 to TRBJ2-1; 9 bases align to TRBD1. Germline CDR1 and CDR2: KGHDR and SFDVKD. The V segment lost 10 bases and the J segment 4 bases; nucleotides outside the gene matches: 1. This CDR3 has 12 amino acids. The CDR3 region has the DNA TGTGCCACGGGACAGGGATACAATGAGCAGTTCTTC. This sequence encodes CATGQGYNEQFF.

V usage is TRBV2 and J usage is TRBJ2-2; TRBD1 aligns across 9 bases. Per germline, CDR1 SNHLY and CDR2 FYNNEI. The CDR3 has 15 residues. Losses at the gene ends were 7 bases for V and 7 bases for J; bases not matched to a gene: 10. Here the CDR3 reads CASNLVQGAIGELFF. The CDR3, as DNA: TGTGCCAGCAATTTAGTACAGGGGGCGATCGGGGAGCTGTTTTTT.

V is TRBV6-6 and J is TRBJ1-4, with 10 positions matching TRBD1. V lost 6 bases to trimming and J lost 7 bases; unmatched junction nucleotides: 14. Germline V lookup: CDR1 MNHNY, CDR2 SVGAGI (reference sequence). The CDR3 consists of 17 residues. The CDR3 is CASSRTVGTGVGEKLFF. DNA for the CDR3: TGTGCCAGCAGCCGAACCGTAGGGACAGGGGTTGGTGAAAAACTGTTTTTT.

This chain links TRBV28 with TRBJ2-2, with TRBD1 as a possible D gene (6 bases). Per germline, CDR1 MDHEN and CDR2 SYDVKM. CDR3 length equals 15 residues. Trimming removed 5 bases from V and 5 bases from J, with 15 bases in between. The CDR3 region is CASSRPTRGTGELFF. CDR3 DNA sequence: TGTGCCAGCAGTCGCCCCACGAGGGGGACCGGGGAGCTGTTTTTT.

This clone was seen more than once but under ten times. This chain connects TRBV6-5 to TRBJ1-2; TRBD1 agrees at 7 bases. This CDR3 is built from 14 residues. With 7 bases clipped from V and 4 bases from J, the junction kept 9 bases outside the gene matches. Germline assignment: CDR1 MNHEY and CDR2 SVGAGI. In DNA form, the CDR3 reads TGTGCCAGCACCATACAGGGGTCGGTCTATGGCTACACCTTC. This gives the protein CASTIQGSVYGYTF.

This chain connects TRBV7-9 to TRBJ1-2, with D uncertain. This CDR3 spans 11 amino acids. Trimming shortened V by 8 bases and J by 6 bases, and 10 bases separated the two germline ends. Germline CDR1 reads SEHNR; CDR2 reads FQNEAQ (reference sequence). CDR3 sequence: CASLLGDGYTF. In DNA, the CDR3 is TGTGCCAGCCTACTGGGAGATGGCTACACCTTC.

V usage is TRBV19 and J usage is TRBJ2-1; the D gene is possibly TRBD2 (5 bases). The CDR3 totals 13 residues. The germline V gene encodes CDR1 LNHDA and CDR2 SQIVND (reference sequence). V was trimmed by 5 bases and J by 6 bases, leaving 11 bases between them. CDR3 DNA: TGTGCCAGTAGTCACGGCGGGCCCAATGAGCAGTTCTTC. Protein sequence: CASSHGGPNEQFF.

CDR3 sequence: CASSAEDSYNSPLHF. The CDR3 DNA reads as TGTGCCAGCAGCGCCGAGGACAGTTATAATTCACCCCTCCACTTT. This sequence joins TRBV2 and TRBJ1-6, with D maybe TRBD1 (6 bases). Between the trimmed V and J ends, which lost 6 bases and 4 bases, there was a span of 13 bases. Germline CDR1 reads SNHLY; CDR2 reads FYNNEI. CDR3 length: 15 amino acids.

On this clone itself: At one end, the junction sequence differs from germline, possibly due to a read error. The chain recombines TRBV5-1 with TRBJ1-2, with 7 bases matching TRBD1. The CDR3 has 14 residues. Germline values: CDR1 SGHRS, CDR2 YFSETQ. The CDR3 DNA sequence: TGCGCCAGCAGCTACATGACAGGGAACGGAGGCTATACCTTC. Encoded protein: CASSYMTGNGGYTF.

The chain has TRBV9 and TRBJ2-2; 9 positions agree with TRBD1. This CDR3 region has 16 residues. CDR1 is SGDLS, CDR2 YYNGEE, per germline. V was pared by 4 bases and J by 0 bases, with 4 bases of the junction left unmatched. This chain's CDR3 is CASSPGTGTNTGELFF. The CDR3 DNA is TGTGCCAGCAGCCCAGGGACAGGGACGAACACCGGGGAGCTGTTTTTT.

The rearrangement links TRBV19 to TRBJ1-2, with TRBD1 as a possible D gene (6 bases). V was trimmed by 5 bases and J by 5 bases, leaving 12 bases between them. The CDR3 sequence is 13 residues long. CDR1 LNHDA and CDR2 SQIVND come from the germline V gene (reference sequence). The CDR3 loop is CASSVQGPYGYTF. The CDR3 DNA sequence: TGTGCCAGTAGTGTACAGGGCCCTTATGGCTACACCTTC.

This rearrangement joins TRBV6-5 to TRBJ2-3; D remains ambiguous. Trimming left V 4 bases short and J 6 bases short, with 8 bases between. Germline V gives CDR1 MNHEY, CDR2 SVGAGI. This CDR3 has 12 residues. The CDR3 DNA sequence: TGTGCCAGCAGTTGGTCTGGCGATACGCAGTATTTT. Encoded protein: CASSWSGDTQYF.

V usage is TRBV30 and J usage is TRBJ2-7; tentatively, D is TRBD1 (6 bases). The ends were cut back, 0 bases at V and 5 bases at J, with 14 bases in the middle. From germline, CDR1 is GTSNPN and CDR2 SVGIG (reference sequence). This CDR3 contains 14 residues. The CDR3 region has the DNA TGTGCCTGGAGTGTACCGGGACAACACGACGAGCAGTACTTC. Its protein is CAWSVPGQHDEQYF.

This chain links TRBV2 with TRBJ2-7, with 7 positions matching TRBD2. This CDR3 comprises 14 residues. CDR1 is SNHLY and CDR2 is FYNNEI in the germline V gene. Trimming cost V 8 bases and J 3 bases; bases outside gene matches: 10. The CDR3, as DNA: TGTGCCAGCCTATCCGGGGGAGGGGTCTACGAGCAGTACTTC. Translating gives CASLSGGGVYEQYF.